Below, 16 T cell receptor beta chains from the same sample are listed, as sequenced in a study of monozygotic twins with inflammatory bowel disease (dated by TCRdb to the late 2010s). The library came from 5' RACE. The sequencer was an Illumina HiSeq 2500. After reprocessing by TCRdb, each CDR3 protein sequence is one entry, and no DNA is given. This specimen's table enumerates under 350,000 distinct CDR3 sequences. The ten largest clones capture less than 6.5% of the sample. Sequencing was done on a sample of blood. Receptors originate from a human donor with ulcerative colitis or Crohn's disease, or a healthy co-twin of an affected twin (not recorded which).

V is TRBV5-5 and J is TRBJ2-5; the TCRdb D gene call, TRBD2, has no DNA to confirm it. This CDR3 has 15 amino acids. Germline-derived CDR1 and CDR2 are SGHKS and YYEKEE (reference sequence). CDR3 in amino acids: CASSSHGQAQETQYF.

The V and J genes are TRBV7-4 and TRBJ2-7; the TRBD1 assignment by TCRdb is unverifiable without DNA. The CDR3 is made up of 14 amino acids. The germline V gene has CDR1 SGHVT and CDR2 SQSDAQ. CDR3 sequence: CASTPGGTHYEQYF.

CDR3 sequence: CASSETATEAFF. The rearrangement joins TRBV6-1 to TRBJ1-1. CDR1 and CDR2 (germline): MNHNS, SASEGT. CDR3 length: 12 residues.

The CDR3 here is CASSQESGHYGYTF. The J gene is TRBJ1-2, the V gene TRBV4-3; absent DNA, TCRdb's TRBD1 call cannot be checked. CDR1 and CDR2 (germline): LGHNA, YSLEER. The CDR3 runs 14 residues.

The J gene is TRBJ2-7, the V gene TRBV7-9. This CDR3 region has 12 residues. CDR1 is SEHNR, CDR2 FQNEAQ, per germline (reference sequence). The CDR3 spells CASSFSFYEQYF. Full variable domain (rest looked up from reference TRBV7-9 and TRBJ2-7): DTGVSQNPRHKITKRGQNVTFRCDPISEHNRLYWYRQTLGQGPEFLTYFQNEAQLEKSRLLSDRFSAERPKGSFSTLEIQRTEQGDSAMYLCASSFSFYEQYFGPGTRLTVT.

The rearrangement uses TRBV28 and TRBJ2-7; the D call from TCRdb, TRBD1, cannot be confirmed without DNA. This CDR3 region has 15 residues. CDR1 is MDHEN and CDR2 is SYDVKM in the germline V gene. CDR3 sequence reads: CASSLPRGNSYEQYF.

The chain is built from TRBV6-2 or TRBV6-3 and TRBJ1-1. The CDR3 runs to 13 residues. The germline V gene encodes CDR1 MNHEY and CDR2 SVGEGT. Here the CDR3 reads CASSYIGTTEAFF.

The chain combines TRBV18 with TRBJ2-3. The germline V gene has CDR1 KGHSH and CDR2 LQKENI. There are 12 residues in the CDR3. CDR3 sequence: CASSPLTDTQNF.

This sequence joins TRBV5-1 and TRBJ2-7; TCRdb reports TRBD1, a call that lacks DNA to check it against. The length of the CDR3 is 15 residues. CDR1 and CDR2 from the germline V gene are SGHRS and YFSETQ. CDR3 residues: CASSPDRGLSYEQYF.

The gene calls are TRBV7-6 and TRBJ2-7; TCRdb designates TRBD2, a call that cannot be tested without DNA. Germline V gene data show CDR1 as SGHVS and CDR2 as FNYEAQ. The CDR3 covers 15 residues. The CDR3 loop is CASSLTGTTAGEQYF.

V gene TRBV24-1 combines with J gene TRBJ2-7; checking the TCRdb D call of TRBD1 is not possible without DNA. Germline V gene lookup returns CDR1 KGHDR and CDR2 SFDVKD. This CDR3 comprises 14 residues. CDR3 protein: CATSERKGVNEQYF.

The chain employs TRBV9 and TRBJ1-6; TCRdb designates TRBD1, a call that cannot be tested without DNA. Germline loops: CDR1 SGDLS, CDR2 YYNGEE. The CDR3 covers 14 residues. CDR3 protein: CASSVSGNNSPLHF.

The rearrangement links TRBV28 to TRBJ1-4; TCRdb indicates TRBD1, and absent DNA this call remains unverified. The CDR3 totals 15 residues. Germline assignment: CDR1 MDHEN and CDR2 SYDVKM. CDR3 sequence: CASSVRGGSNEKLFF.

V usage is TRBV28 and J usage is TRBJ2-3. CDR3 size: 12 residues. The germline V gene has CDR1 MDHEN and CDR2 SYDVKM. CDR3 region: CASSPILYTQYF.

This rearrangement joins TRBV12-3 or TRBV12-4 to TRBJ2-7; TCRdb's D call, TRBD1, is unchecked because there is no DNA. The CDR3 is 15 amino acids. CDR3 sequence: CASSGSSHRIYEQYF.

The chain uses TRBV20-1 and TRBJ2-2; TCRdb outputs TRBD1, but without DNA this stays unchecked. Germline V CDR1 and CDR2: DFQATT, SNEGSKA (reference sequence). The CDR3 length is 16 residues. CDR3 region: CSARVRGGVNTGELFF.